The 5 T cell receptor beta chains listed next were all sequenced from one sample in a study of T-cell memory formation after mild COVID-19. MiXCR was run by TCRdb on the 5' RACE reads, yielding one entry per CDR3 protein. The sample holds approximately 430,000 distinct CDR3 sequences, about a quarter seen once. Sequencing used PBMCs or a T cell subset sorted from them (not recorded which). These receptors all come from an adult woman who had mild COVID-19 (a few samples of this study predate the infection). Cell type and time point are not known.

The chain combines TRBV13 with TRBJ2-7; TRBD1 agrees at 9 bases. The germline CDR1 and CDR2 sequences are PRHDT and FYEKMQ (reference sequence). After removal of 7 bases from V and 1 base from J, the junction contained 8 bases not matched to a gene. The CDR3 consists of 15 residues. The CDR3 DNA sequence: TGTGCCAGCACCTCAGGGGACAGGGCTTCCTACGAGCAGTACTTC. This translates into CASTSGDRASYEQYF.

The table lists this clonotype with a few counts. The rearrangement joins TRBV9 to TRBJ1-1; tentative D call: TRBD1 (6 bases). With 6 bases removed from V and 3 bases from J, the gap between germline ends came to 15 bases. The length of the CDR3 is 14 residues. The V gene's germline CDR1 is SGDLS and CDR2 YYNGEE. The DNA of the CDR3 is TGTGCCAGCAACCGTTGGGGGGCGGACACTGAAGCTTTCTTT. This sequence encodes CASNRWGADTEAFF.

This chain links TRBV6-2 or TRBV6-3 with TRBJ1-1; TRBD1 agrees at 7 bases. The CDR3 totals 13 residues. J was trimmed by 7 bases and V by 7 bases; bases with no gene match: 9. Germline V CDR1 and CDR2: MNHEY, SVGEGT. CDR3: CASTPTGSNEAFF. The CDR3, as DNA: TGTGCCAGCACTCCGACAGGGAGTAATGAAGCTTTCTTT.

This clonotype was observed a few times. This rearrangement joins TRBV2 to TRBJ2-2; D unclear. Trimming shortened V by 6 bases and J by 6 bases, and 8 bases separated the two germline ends. CDR1 and CDR2 (germline): SNHLY, FYNNEI. The CDR3 has 12 residues. The chain's CDR3 is CASSLSPGELFF. The CDR3 DNA reads TGTGCCAGCAGCTTAAGCCCCGGGGAGCTGTTTTTT.

This clonotype was observed a handful of times. The chain combines TRBV7-6 with TRBJ2-7, with TRBD1 identical over 10 bases. This CDR3 spans 16 amino acids. V dropped 4 bases and J dropped 5; count of bases not matched to a gene: 11. Germline V gives CDR1 SGHVS, CDR2 FNYEAQ. The CDR3 DNA sequence: TGTGCCAGCAGCTCACGCCCCCGGGACAGGGGAAACGAGCAGTACTTC. Protein: CASSSRPRDRGNEQYF. Supplemented by reference TRBV7-6 and TRBJ2-7, the full variable domain reads GAGVSQSPRYKVTKRGQDVALRCDPISGHVSLYWYRQALGQGPEFLTYFNYEAQQDKSGLPNDRFSAERPEGSISTLTIQRTEQRDSAMYRCASSSRPRDRGNEQYFGPGTRLTVT.